A single sample gave rise to the 25 T cell receptor beta chains below, sequenced in a study of T cells expressing NK-cell markers. Reanalyzing the 5' RACE reads, TCRdb keeps one entry per CDR3 protein, without DNA. This sample's clone table lists hundreds of thousands of distinct CDR3 sequences. Sequencing was done on a sample of blood T cells: a sorted CD56 or NKG2C T cell subset, CD4+ or CD8+ T cells, or bulk PBMC T cells (not recorded which). These receptors were taken from a man between 18 and 69 years old in good health.

The chain uses TRBV7-9 and TRBJ2-3; TCRdb returns TRBD2, unconfirmable since there is no DNA. Germline V gene sequence: CDR1 SEHNR, CDR2 FQNEAQ (reference sequence). This CDR3 has 16 amino acids. CDR3 in amino acids: CASKAGTSGRTDTQYF.

The chain recombines TRBV2 with TRBJ1-1; TCRdb's D call of TRBD1 is untestable without DNA. The germline V gene encodes CDR1 SNHLY and CDR2 FYNNEI. The CDR3 has 18 residues. The CDR3 loop is CASSEGPGVTLMNTEAFF. The whole variable domain, filled in from reference TRBV2 and TRBJ1-1, reads EPEVTQTPSHQVTQMGQEVILRCVPISNHLYFYWYRQILGQKVEFLVSFYNNEISEKSEIFDDQFSVERPDGSNFTLKIRSTKLEDSAMYFCASSEGPGVTLMNTEAFFGQGTRLTVV.

V usage is TRBV19 and J usage is TRBJ2-3; checking the TCRdb D call of TRBD2 is not possible without DNA. Per germline, CDR1 LNHDA and CDR2 SQIVND (reference sequence). CDR3 length: 14 amino acids. The CDR3 sequence: CASTRGVDTDTQYF.

The gene calls are TRBV29-1 and TRBJ2-3; TCRdb outputs TRBD2, but without DNA this stays unchecked. The CDR3 length is 15 residues. Germline loops: CDR1 SQVTM, CDR2 ANQGSEA. CDR3 loop: CSVEGTSGGADTQYF.

The V and J genes are TRBV10-3 and TRBJ1-5; TCRdb returns TRBD1, unconfirmable since there is no DNA. Germline lookup yields CDR1 ENHRY and CDR2 SYGVKD. The CDR3 sequence is 14 residues long. The CDR3 region is CAISESGDGWPQHF.

The chain joins TRBV6-1 to TRBJ1-4; TCRdb's D call, TRBD1, is unchecked because there is no DNA. The length of the CDR3 is 16 residues. Looked up from germline, CDR1 is MNHNS and CDR2 is SASEGT. CDR3: CASIPGQVIRNEKLFF.

The V and J genes are TRBV5-1 and TRBJ2-1; as DNA is missing, the TRBD1 call by TCRdb cannot be tested. The CDR3 covers 16 residues. Germline V gene data show CDR1 as SGHRS and CDR2 as YFSETQ. The CDR3 is CASSLAGGTTYNEQFF. The variable domain in full, with the rest retrieved from reference TRBV5-1 and TRBJ2-1, is KAGVTQTPRYLIKTRGQQVTLSCSPISGHRSVSWYQQTPGQGLQFLFEYFSETQRNKGNFPGRFSGRQFSNSRSEMNVSTLELGDSALYLCASSLAGGTTYNEQFFGPGTRLTVL.

The rearrangement uses TRBV18 and TRBJ2-7; without DNA, the TCRdb call of TRBD2 cannot be checked. This CDR3 spans 16 amino acids. Per the germline V gene, CDR1 is KGHSH and CDR2 is LQKENI. The CDR3 sequence is CASSPLLGQLSYEQYF.

The rearrangement links TRBV11-1 to TRBJ2-3. CDR3 size: 15 residues. From germline, CDR1 is SGHAT and CDR2 FQDESV (reference sequence). CDR3 region: CASSRWSEGTDTQYF.

The CDR3 sequence is CSASRLAGGNEQFF. V usage is TRBV20-1 and J usage is TRBJ2-1; TCRdb's D call, TRBD2, is unchecked because there is no DNA. The CDR3 has 14 amino acids. Germline-derived CDR1 and CDR2 are DFQATT and SNEGSKA (reference sequence).

The V call is TRBV6-2 or TRBV6-3, the J call TRBJ2-1; without DNA, the TCRdb call of TRBD1 cannot be checked. Germline V gene sequence: CDR1 MNHEY, CDR2 SVGEGT. This CDR3 is built from 14 residues. The CDR3 loop is CASSLGQRDNEQFF.

The chain recombines TRBV15 with TRBJ1-1. Germline CDR1 LNHNV, CDR2 YYDKDF (reference sequence). The CDR3 is 14 amino acids. This CDR3 reads CATSRKTVNTEAFF.

The rearrangement joins TRBV5-4 to TRBJ1-2; TCRdb lists TRBD1, though no DNA is available to test this call. Germline CDR1 reads SGHNT; CDR2 reads YYREEE (reference sequence). The CDR3 is 16 amino acids. The CDR3 region is CASSSRDRPTNYGYTF.

The V call is TRBV20-1, the J call TRBJ1-2; TCRdb lists TRBD1, though no DNA is available to test this call. There are 16 residues in the CDR3. Germline V lookup: CDR1 DFQATT, CDR2 SNEGSKA (reference sequence). The CDR3 sequence is CSASGIGTEANYGYTF.

V gene TRBV5-1 combines with J gene TRBJ1-6; with no DNA, the TCRdb D assignment of TRBD1 cannot be verified. The CDR3 has 16 amino acids. Germline V lookup: CDR1 SGHRS, CDR2 YFSETQ. CDR3 amino acids: CASSTDRQGSNSPLHF.

V gene TRBV20-1 combines with J gene TRBJ2-1. CDR1 DFQATT and CDR2 SNEGSKA come from the germline V gene (reference sequence). The CDR3 extends over 11 amino acids. This CDR3 reads CSASQNLVGFF.

The rearrangement links TRBV2 to TRBJ1-1; TCRdb lists TRBD1, though no DNA is available to test this call. Germline values: CDR1 SNHLY, CDR2 FYNNEI. This CDR3 has 14 amino acids. CDR3 sequence reads: CASSGEGRETEAFF.

The chain has TRBV4-2 and TRBJ2-2; TCRdb indicates TRBD1, and absent DNA this call remains unverified. The CDR3 length is 16 residues. Looked up from germline, CDR1 is LGHNA and CDR2 is YNFKEQ. CDR3 region: CASSQRRGTPSGELFF.

The chain joins TRBV11-2 to TRBJ2-4. CDR3 length: 15 amino acids. Germline V lookup: CDR1 SGHAT, CDR2 FQNNGV. The CDR3 reads CASSYTTMGKNIQYF. Combining the CDR3 with reference TRBV11-2 and TRBJ2-4 gives the whole variable domain EAGVAQSPRYKIIEKRQSVAFWCNPISGHATLYWYQQILGQGPKLLIQFQNNGVVDDSQLPKDRFSAERLKGVDSTLKIQPAKLEDSAVYLCASSYTTMGKNIQYFGAGTRLSVL.

The V gene is TRBV20-1, the J gene TRBJ1-2; as DNA is missing, the TRBD1 call by TCRdb cannot be tested. From germline, CDR1 is DFQATT and CDR2 SNEGSKA (reference sequence). The CDR3 spans 17 residues. The CDR3 sequence: CSARAPKGTGEFGGYTF.

The rearrangement links TRBV7-2 to TRBJ2-7; the D call from TCRdb, TRBD2, cannot be confirmed without DNA. This CDR3 spans 14 amino acids. Germline V CDR1 and CDR2: SGHTA, FQGNSA. CDR3 sequence: CASSPRDYRGEQYF.

The genes are TRBV6-5 and TRBJ2-5. CDR3 length: 13 residues. Germline V gene data show CDR1 as MNHEY and CDR2 as SVGAGI. The CDR3 spells CASSYEVGWTQYF.

This chain links TRBV12-3 or TRBV12-4 with TRBJ1-2; absent DNA, TCRdb's TRBD1 call cannot be checked. This CDR3 has 15 amino acids. The chain's CDR3 is CASRGQGEPYYGYTF.

The chain couples TRBV6-5 to TRBJ2-3; with no DNA, the TCRdb D assignment of TRBD1 cannot be verified. Germline V lookup: CDR1 MNHEY, CDR2 SVGAGI. This CDR3 is 15 amino acids long. CDR3 in amino acids: CASSLLGQVGDTQYF.

V is TRBV21-1 and J is TRBJ2-7; TCRdb's D call, TRBD1, is unchecked because there is no DNA. TRBV21-1 is recorded as a pseudogene. The CDR3 is 15 residues long. CDR3 region: CASSSAGDRPYEQYF.